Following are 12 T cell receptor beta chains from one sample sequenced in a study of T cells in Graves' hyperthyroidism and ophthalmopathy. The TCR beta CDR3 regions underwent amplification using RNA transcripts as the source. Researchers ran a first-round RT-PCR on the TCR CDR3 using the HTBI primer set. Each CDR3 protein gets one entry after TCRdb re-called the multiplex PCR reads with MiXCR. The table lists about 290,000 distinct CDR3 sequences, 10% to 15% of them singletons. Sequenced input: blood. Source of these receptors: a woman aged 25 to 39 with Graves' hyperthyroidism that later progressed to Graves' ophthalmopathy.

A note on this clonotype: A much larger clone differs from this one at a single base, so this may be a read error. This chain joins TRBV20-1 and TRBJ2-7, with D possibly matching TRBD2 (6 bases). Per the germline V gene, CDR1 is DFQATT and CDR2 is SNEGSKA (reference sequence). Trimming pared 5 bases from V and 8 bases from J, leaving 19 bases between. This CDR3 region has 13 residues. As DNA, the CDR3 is TGCAGTGCTGGGGGACTTGCCATTGACAAGCAGTACTTC. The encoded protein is CSAGGLAIDKQYF.

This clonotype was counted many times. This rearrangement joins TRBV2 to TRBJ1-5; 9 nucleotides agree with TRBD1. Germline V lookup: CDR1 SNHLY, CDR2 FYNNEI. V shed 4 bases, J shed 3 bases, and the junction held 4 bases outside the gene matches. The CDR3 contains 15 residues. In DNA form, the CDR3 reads TGTGCCAGCAGTGTAGGACAGGGGAACAATCAGCCCCAGCATTTT. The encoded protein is CASSVGQGNNQPQHF.

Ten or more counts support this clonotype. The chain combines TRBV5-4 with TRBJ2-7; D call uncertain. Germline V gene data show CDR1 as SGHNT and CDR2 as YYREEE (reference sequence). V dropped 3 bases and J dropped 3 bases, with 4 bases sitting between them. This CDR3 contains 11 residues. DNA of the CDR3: TGTGCCAGCAGCTCCGTCTACGAGCAGTACTTC. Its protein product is CASSSVYEQYF. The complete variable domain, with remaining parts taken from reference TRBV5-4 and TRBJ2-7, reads ETGVTQSPTHLIKTRGQQVTLRCSSQSGHNTVSWYQQALGQGPQFIFQYYREEENGRGNFPPRFSGLQFPNYSSELNVNALELDDSALYLCASSSVYEQYFGPGTRLTVT.

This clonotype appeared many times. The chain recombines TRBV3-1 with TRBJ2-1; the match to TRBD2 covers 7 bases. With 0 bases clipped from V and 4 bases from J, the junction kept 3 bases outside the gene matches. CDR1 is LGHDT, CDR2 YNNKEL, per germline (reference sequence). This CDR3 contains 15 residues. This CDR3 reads CASSQDPSGYNEQFF. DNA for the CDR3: TGTGCCAGCAGCCAAGACCCTAGCGGATACAATGAGCAGTTCTTC.

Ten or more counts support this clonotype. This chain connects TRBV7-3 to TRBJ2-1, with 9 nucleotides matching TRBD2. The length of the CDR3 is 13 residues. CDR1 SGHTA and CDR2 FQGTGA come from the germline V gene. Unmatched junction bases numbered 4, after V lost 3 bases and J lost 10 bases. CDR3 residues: CASSFLSGSEQFF. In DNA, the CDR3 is TGTGCCAGCAGCTTCCTTAGCGGGAGCGAGCAGTTCTTC.

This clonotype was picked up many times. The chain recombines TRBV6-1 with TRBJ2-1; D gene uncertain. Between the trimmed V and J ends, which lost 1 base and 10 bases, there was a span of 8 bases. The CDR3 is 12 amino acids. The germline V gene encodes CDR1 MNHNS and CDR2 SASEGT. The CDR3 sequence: CASSEDRWEQFF. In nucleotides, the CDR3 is TGTGCCAGCAGTGAAGACCGATGGGAGCAGTTCTTC.

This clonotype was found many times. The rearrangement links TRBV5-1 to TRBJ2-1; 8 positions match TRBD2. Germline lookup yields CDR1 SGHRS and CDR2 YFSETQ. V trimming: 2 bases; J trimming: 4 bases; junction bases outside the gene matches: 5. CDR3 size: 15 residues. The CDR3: CASSFGSGKYNEQFF. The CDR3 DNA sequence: TGCGCCAGCAGCTTCGGTAGCGGGAAGTACAATGAGCAGTTCTTC.

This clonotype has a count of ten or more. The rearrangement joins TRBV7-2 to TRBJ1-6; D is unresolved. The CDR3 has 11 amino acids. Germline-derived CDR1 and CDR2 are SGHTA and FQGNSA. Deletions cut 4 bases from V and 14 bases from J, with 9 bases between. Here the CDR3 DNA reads TGTGCCAGCAGCTCAGGTCGGTCCCTCCACTTT. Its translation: CASSSGRSLHF.

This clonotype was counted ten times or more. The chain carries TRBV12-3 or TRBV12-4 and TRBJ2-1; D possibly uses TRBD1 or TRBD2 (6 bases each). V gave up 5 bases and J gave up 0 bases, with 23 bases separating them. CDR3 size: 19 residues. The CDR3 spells CASSPGASATYSSYNEQFF. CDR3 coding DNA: TGTGCCAGCAGTCCAGGGGCTAGCGCGACGTATAGCTCCTACAATGAGCAGTTCTTC.

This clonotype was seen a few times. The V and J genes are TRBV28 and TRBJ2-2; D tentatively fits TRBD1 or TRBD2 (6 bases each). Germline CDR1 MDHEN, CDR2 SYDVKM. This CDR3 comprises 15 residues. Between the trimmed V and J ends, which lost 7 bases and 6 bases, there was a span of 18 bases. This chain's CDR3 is CASILGPGASGELFF. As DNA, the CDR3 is TGTGCCAGCATCCTAGGCCCGGGGGCGTCCGGGGAGCTGTTTTTT.

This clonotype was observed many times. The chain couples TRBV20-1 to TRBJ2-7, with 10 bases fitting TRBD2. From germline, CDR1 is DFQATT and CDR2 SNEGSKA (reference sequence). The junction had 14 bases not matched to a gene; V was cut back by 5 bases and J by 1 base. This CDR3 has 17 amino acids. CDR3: CSALGRLAGVGSYEQYF. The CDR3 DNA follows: TGCAGTGCTCTAGGGCGGCTAGCGGGAGTGGGATCCTACGAGCAGTACTTC.

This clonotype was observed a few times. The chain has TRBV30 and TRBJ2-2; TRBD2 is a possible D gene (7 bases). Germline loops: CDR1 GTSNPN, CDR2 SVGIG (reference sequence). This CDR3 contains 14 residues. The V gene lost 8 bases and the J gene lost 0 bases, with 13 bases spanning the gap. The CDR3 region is CAGGGLPNTGELFF. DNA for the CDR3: TGTGCCGGGGGGGGGCTTCCGAACACCGGGGAGCTGTTTTTT.